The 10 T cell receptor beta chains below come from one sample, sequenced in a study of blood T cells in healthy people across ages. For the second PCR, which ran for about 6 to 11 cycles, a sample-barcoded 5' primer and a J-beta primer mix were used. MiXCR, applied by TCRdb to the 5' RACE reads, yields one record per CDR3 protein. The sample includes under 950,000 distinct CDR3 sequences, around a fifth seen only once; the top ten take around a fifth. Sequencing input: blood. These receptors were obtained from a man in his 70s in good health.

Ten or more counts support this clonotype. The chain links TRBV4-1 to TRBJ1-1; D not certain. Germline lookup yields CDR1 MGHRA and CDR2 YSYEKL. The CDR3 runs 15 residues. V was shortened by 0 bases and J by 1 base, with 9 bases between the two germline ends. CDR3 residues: CASSQDSPWNTEAFF. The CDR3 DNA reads TGCGCCAGCAGCCAAGACAGCCCGTGGAACACTGAAGCTTTCTTT.

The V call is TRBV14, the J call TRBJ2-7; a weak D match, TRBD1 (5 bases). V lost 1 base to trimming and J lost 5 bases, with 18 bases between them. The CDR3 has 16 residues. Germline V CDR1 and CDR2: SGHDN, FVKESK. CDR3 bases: TGTGCCAGCAGCCAAGGTTTGGCCAGGGAACTTGACGAGCAGTACTTC. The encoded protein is CASSQGLARELDEQYF.

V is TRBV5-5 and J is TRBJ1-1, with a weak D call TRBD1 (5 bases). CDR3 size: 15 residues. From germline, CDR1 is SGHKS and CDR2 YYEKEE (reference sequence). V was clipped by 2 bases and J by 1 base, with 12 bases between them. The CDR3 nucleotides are TGTGCCAGCAGCTTTTTAAGGGGCCAGAACACTGAAGCTTTCTTT. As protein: CASSFLRGQNTEAFF.

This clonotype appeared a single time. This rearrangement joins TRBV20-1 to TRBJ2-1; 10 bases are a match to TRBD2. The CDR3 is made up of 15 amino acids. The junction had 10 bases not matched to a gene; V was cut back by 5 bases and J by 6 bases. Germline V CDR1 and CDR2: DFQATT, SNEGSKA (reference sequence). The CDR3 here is CSADVGLAGVNEQFF. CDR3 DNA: TGCAGTGCTGACGTCGGGCTAGCGGGAGTCAATGAGCAGTTCTTC.

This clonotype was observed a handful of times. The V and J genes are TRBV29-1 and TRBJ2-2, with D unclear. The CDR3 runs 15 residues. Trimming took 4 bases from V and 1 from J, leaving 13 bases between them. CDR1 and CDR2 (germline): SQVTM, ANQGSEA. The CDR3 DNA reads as TGCAGCGTTGTTCGAGACACCGTGAACACCGGGGAGCTGTTTTTT. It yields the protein CSVVRDTVNTGELFF.

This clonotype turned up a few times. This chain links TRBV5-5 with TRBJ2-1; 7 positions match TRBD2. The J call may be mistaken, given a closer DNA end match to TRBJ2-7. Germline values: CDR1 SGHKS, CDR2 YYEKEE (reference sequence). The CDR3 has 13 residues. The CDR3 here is CASNLLARGEQYV. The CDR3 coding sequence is TGTGCCAGCAACCTACTAGCGAGAGGTGAGCAGTACGTC.

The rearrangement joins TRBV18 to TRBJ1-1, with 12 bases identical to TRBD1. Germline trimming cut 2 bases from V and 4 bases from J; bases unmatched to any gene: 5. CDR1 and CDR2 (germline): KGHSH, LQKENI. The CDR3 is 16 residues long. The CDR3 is CASSPSGTGGSTEAFF. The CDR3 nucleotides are TGTGCCAGCTCACCATCCGGGACAGGGGGCTCCACTGAAGCTTTCTTT.

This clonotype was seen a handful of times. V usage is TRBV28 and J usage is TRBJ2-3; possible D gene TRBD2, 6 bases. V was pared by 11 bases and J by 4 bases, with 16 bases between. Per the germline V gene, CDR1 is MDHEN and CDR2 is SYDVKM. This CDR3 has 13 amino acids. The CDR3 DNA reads TGTGCCTCATTGCGCGGGGTCCCAGATACGCAGTATTTT. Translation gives CASLRGVPDTQYF.

This CDR3 reads CASSEGTGHTQYF. The CDR3 nucleotides are TGTGCCAGCAGTGAGGGGACAGGGCATACGCAGTATTTT. The V gene is TRBV2, the J gene TRBJ2-3; 9 bases agree with TRBD1. Germline assignment: CDR1 SNHLY and CDR2 FYNNEI. Unmatched junction bases numbered 2, after V lost 3 bases and J lost 7 bases. The CDR3 extends over 13 amino acids.

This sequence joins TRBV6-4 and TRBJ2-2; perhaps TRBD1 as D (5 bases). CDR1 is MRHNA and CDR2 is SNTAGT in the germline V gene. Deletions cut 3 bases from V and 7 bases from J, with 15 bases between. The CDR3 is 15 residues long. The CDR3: CASSEVLGRHGELFF. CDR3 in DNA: TGTGCCAGCAGTGAAGTTTTGGGGCGGCACGGGGAGCTGTTTTTT.